A selection of T cell receptor beta chains follows, all from one sample in a study of shared clonotypes between healthy human individuals. TCRdb's table, derived via immunoSEQ multiplex PCR, lists solely in-frame clones and lacks some. Of 630,000 or so clones listed, 95% to 98% are singletons. Sequences were obtained from naive CD8+ T cells sorted from blood. Receptors originate from a man aged 30 to 45 in good health. Both conserved end residues are part of each CDR3. The D gene is left open where the match is weak. Clone sizes are given selectively: once, few, many, or a class where the clone is expanded.

j_call v_call clone_size d_call cdr3_aa cdr3_nt
TRBJ2-7 TRBV5-1 NA NA CASSFFGPSYEQYF TGCGCCAGCAGCTTCTTTGGGCCCTCCTACGAGCAGTACTTC
TRBJ2-2 TRBV5-1 NA NA CASSQENTGELFF TGCGCCAGCAGCCAGGAGAACACCGGGGAGCTGTTTTTT
TRBJ2-1 TRBV7-6 NA NA CASSLAGVNEQFF TGTGCCAGCAGCTTAGCGGGAGTGAATGAGCAGTTCTTC
TRBJ2-7 TRBV5-4 NA NA CASSLAGQTYEQYF TGTGCCAGCAGCTTGGCCGGACAGACCTACGAGCAGTACTTC
TRBJ2-7 TRBV4-1 NA TRBD2 CASSQAGLVYEQYF TGCGCCAGCAGCCAAGCCGGACTAGTATACGAGCAGTACTTC
TRBJ2-2 TRBV9 NA NA CASSAPSTGELFF TGTGCCAGCAGCGCCCCTAGCACCGGGGAGCTGTTTTTT
TRBJ2-7 TRBV18 NA TRBD1 CASSPITGGASYEQYF TGTGCCAGCTCACCAATTACAGGGGGCGCCTCCTACGAGCAGTACTTC
TRBJ2-1 TRBV18 once TRBD2 CASSPGWTSGRLYNEQFF TGTGCCAGCTCACCAGGGTGGACTAGCGGGAGGTTGTACAATGAGCAGTTCTTC
TRBJ2-7 TRBV7-9 NA NA CASSLSRAGDSYEQYF TGTGCCAGCAGCTTAAGCAGGGCCGGAGACTCCTACGAGCAGTACTTC
TRBJ1-2 TRBV27 NA NA CASSLNPTLYGYTF TGTGCCAGCAGTTTAAACCCCACTCTCTATGGCTACACCTTC
TRBJ2-7 TRBV14 once NA CASSQEPGRGYEQYF TGTGCCAGCAGCCAAGAACCGGGGAGGGGGTACGAGCAGTACTTC
TRBJ2-3 TRBV28 NA NA CASSTRRSGSTDTQYF TGTGCCAGCAGTACAAGGAGAAGCGGGAGCACAGATACGCAGTATTTT
TRBJ2-3 TRBV27 NA NA CAVEADTQYF TGTGCGGTGGAGGCAGATACGCAGTATTTT
TRBJ2-1 TRBV10-3 NA TRBD2 CAISESITSGIDEQFF TGTGCCATCAGTGAGTCTATTACTAGCGGGATTGATGAGCAGTTCTTC
TRBJ2-1 TRBV19 once TRBD2 CATFPGTSGRIGEQFF TGTGCCACTTTTCCTGGGACTAGCGGGAGAATCGGTGAGCAGTTCTTC
TRBJ2-3 TRBV29-1 NA NA CSVSVPIGQSTDTQYF TGCAGCGTTTCGGTCCCTATAGGACAGTCAACAGATACGCAGTATTTT
TRBJ1-5 TRBV27 NA NA CASSRTENQPQHF TGTGCCAGCAGCAGGACAGAGAATCAGCCCCAGCATTTT
TRBJ2-7 TRBV19 NA TRBD2 CASSIGGLAGGVEQYF TGTGCCAGTAGTATAGGCGGACTAGCGGGAGGGGTCGAGCAGTACTTC
TRBJ2-3 TRBV13 NA NA CASSLAEKSTDTQYF TGTGCCAGCAGCTTGGCTGAGAAGAGCACAGATACGCAGTATTTT
TRBJ2-5 TRBV18 NA NA CASSPPSGRQETQYF TGTGCCAGCTCACCACCGAGCGGGCGCCAAGAGACCCAGTACTTC
TRBJ2-7 TRBV5-1 NA NA CASSPIWDRSYEQYF TGCGCCAGCAGCCCGATCTGGGACCGCTCCTACGAGCAGTACTTC
TRBJ1-4 TRBV6-6 NA NA CASSLEDEKLFF TGTGCCAGCAGTTTGGAAGATGAAAAACTGTTTTTT
TRBJ2-1 TRBV6-5 NA NA CASLGPGSSYNEQFF TGTGCCAGCCTGGGCCCGGGGAGCTCCTACAATGAGCAGTTCTTC
TRBJ2-1 TRBV4-3 NA NA CASTTNLGHNEQFF TGCGCCAGCACGACCAACCTGGGCCACAATGAGCAGTTCTTC
TRBJ2-7 TRBV7-9 NA NA CASSVRQSYEQYF TGTGCCAGCAGCGTGAGACAGTCCTACGAGCAGTACTTC
TRBJ2-1 TRBV15 NA NA CATSGGTHNEQFF TGTGCCACCAGCGGCGGGACTCACAATGAGCAGTTCTTC
TRBJ2-5 TRBV7-6 NA NA CASSLGGYSVETQYF TGTGCCAGCAGCTTAGGAGGCTACTCGGTAGAGACCCAGTACTTC
TRBJ2-5 TRBV14 NA TRBD1 CASSSRGGVKQETQYF TGTGCCAGCAGCTCCCGAGGGGGCGTGAAACAAGAGACCCAGTACTTC
TRBJ2-7 TRBV7-9 NA NA CASQRRSPEQYF TGTGCCAGTCAGCGCCGGAGTCCCGAGCAGTACTTC
TRBJ2-7 TRBV9 NA NA CASSVGGGTYEQYF TGTGCCAGCAGCGTAGGGGGCGGAACCTACGAGCAGTACTTC
TRBJ2-1 TRBV27 NA NA CASSFRSSGHSSYNEQFF TGTGCCAGCAGTTTCCGGTCTTCAGGACATAGCTCCTACAATGAGCAGTTCTTC
TRBJ1-1 TRBV28 NA NA CASSLGHANTEAFF TGTGCCAGCAGTTTAGGACACGCGAACACTGAAGCTTTCTTT
TRBJ2-1 TRBV27 once NA CASTRGDSYNEQFF TGTGCCAGCACGCGCGGGGACTCCTACAATGAGCAGTTCTTC
TRBJ2-5 TRBV9 NA TRBD2 CASSVGQRGLKETQYF TGTGCCAGCAGCGTAGGGCAGCGGGGTCTGAAAGAGACCCAGTACTTC
TRBJ2-1 TRBV7-8 NA NA CASSLLPNEQFF TGTGCCAGCAGCTTATTACCCAATGAGCAGTTCTTC
TRBJ2-5 TRBV7-9 NA TRBD1 CASSLGQGPETQYF TGTGCCAGCAGCTTAGGACAGGGCCCAGAGACCCAGTACTTC
TRBJ2-5 TRBV10-3 NA NA CAISADRGGRLQETQYF TGTGCCATCAGCGCCGACAGAGGGGGACGTCTCCAAGAGACCCAGTACTTC
TRBJ2-7 TRBV27 NA NA CASSSPPKRQYF TGTGCCAGCAGTTCCCCTCCCAAACGGCAGTACTTC
TRBJ2-7 TRBV5-4 NA TRBD2 CASSGLAGVVEQYF TGTGCCAGCAGCGGACTAGCGGGAGTTGTTGAGCAGTACTTC
TRBJ1-2 TRBV4-1 NA NA CASSQVTAPTTSNYGYTF TGCGCCAGCAGCCAAGTCACCGCGCCTACGACTTCTAACTATGGCTACACCTTC
TRBJ2-7 TRBV2 NA TRBD2 CASSPGYTGGSYEQYF TGTGCCAGCTCCCCCGGGTATACCGGGGGGTCCTACGAGCAGTACTTC
TRBJ1-1 TRBV6-6 NA TRBD1 CASTIPGQAGTEAFF TGTGCCAGCACCATACCGGGACAGGCGGGTACTGAAGCTTTCTTT
TRBJ1-2 TRBV9 NA TRBD1 CASTEDRVANYGYTF TGTGCCAGCACCGAAGACAGGGTGGCTAACTATGGCTACACCTTC
TRBJ2-1 TRBV4-1 NA NA CASSQEWAGYNEQFF TGCGCCAGCAGCCAAGAATGGGCGGGGTACAATGAGCAGTTCTTC
TRBJ2-5 TRBV5-1 NA TRBD2 CASSLTSGQETQYF TGCGCCAGCAGCTTGACTAGCGGCCAAGAGACCCAGTACTTC
TRBJ1-2 TRBV4-2 NA TRBD1 CASFQGGSGNYGYTF TGTGCCAGCTTCCAGGGGGGGTCAGGGAACTATGGCTACACCTTC
TRBJ2-5 TRBV13 NA NA CASSSRTTLGETQYF TGTGCCAGCAGCTCCCGGACTACCTTAGGAGAGACCCAGTACTTC
TRBJ2-1 TRBV7-9 once NA CASSLVLGAYAYNEQFF TGTGCCAGCAGCTTAGTGTTAGGGGCCTACGCCTACAATGAGCAGTTCTTC
TRBJ1-4 TRBV18 NA NA CASSPLDRQTEKLFF TGTGCCAGCTCACCTTTGGACAGACAAACTGAAAAACTGTTTTTT
TRBJ2-1 TRBV2 few TRBD2 CASIELGRYEQFF TGTGCCAGCATCGAACTCGGGAGGTATGAGCAGTTCTTC
TRBJ2-7 TRBV5-6 NA NA CASSLPYYEQYF TGTGCCAGCAGCCTCCCGTACTACGAGCAGTACTTC
TRBJ2-1 TRBV7-9 NA NA CASSPLRPQKGQFF TGTGCCAGCAGCCCCCTACGGCCACAAAAGGGGCAGTTCTTC
TRBJ2-7 TRBV9 NA NA CASSVDAANEQYF TGTGCCAGCAGCGTAGATGCGGCGAACGAGCAGTACTTC
TRBJ2-2 TRBV9 NA NA CASSVRRGELFF TGTGCCAGCAGCGTACGCCGCGGGGAGCTGTTTTTT
TRBJ2-3 TRBV6-5 NA TRBD2 CASGLGLANTDTQYF TGTGCCAGCGGGCTCGGACTAGCGAACACAGATACGCAGTATTTT